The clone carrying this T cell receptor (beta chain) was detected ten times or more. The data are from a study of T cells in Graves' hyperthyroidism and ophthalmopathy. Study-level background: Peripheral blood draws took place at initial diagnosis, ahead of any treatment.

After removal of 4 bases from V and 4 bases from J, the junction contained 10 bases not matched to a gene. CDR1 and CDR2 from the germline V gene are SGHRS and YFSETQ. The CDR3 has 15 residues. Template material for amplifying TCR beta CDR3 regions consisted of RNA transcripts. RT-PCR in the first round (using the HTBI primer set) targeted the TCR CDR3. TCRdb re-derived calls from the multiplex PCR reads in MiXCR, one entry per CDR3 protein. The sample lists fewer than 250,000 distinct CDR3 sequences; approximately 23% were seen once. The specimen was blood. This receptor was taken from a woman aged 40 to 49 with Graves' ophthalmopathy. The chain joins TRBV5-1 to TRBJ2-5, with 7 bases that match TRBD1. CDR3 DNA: TGCGCCAGCAGCCCCCGGACAGGTTGGGGAGAGACCCAGTACTTC. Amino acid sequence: CASSPRTGWGETQYF.